The entry below gives a single TCR beta chain sequence along with its context. Its target antigen remains unknown. Base quality data are lacking; no much larger clone is found one base away. Counted from cysteine to phenylalanine, this CDR3 has 15 amino acids. The CDR3 DNA has 45 bases and is translated from base 1. Relative to germline, V is 0 bases shorter and J is 6 bases shorter, with 14 bases between their ends. The germline V gene (reference sequence) sets CDR1 to LNHDA and CDR2 to SQIVND. This record comes from a study of cytomegalovirus exposure and HLA in healthy donors (dated by TCRdb to the late 2010s). As for the study more broadly: According to a later analysis, the roughly 130 validation repertoires were produced on the same platform as the 700 or so repertoires of the first cohort. In addition to the first cohort of 666 subjects, a separate validation cohort of 120 different subjects was used. The study aimed to test whether cataloging public T cell receptors could reveal signatures of past pathogen exposure. To predict cytomegalovirus infection status, the study brought together high-throughput TCR immunosequencing, statistical association of individual TCRs with disease status, and machine learning.

Library preparation was by the immunoSEQ multiplex PCR assay. The study's processing was this. A statistical classification framework was built to diagnose cytomegalovirus status from the catalog of TCR beta chain sequences. TCRdb mirrors the immuneACCESS table, restricted to in-frame sequences. Some clones are absent from its copies; in checked studies, under half trace to an unresolved V gene, and the reason for the others is unknown. The V and J calls and clone size are taken from that table; D and trimming were inferred from the DNA. This sample comprises about 140,000 clones, 90% to 95% of them detected only once. The top ten hold under 0.8% of the sample. Donors formed part of the validation cohort, which comprised over a hundred subjects and was distinct from the first cohort of 550 to 850 subjects. The study at large found these results: In vitro tests confirmed that three of the cytomegalovirus-associated TCR beta chains recognize cytomegalovirus antigens. Cytomegalovirus status was reported to be diagnosed by the classifier with high specificity and sensitivity in both the original and validation cohorts. Most TCR sequences were observed very rarely across donors, whereas some public TCRs were present in many individuals. It was suggested by the authors that the approach could potentially be generalized to other disease states and immunological phenotypes. A later analysis lacked HLA typing for the validation cohort, so it scored co-occurrence in that cohort across all 120 repertoires. The study gave a list of 150 to 200 TCR beta chains associated with cytomegalovirus. In a later analysis, TCRs clustered in the first cohort were found to also tend to co-occur in the 130 or so validation repertoires, with 94% of cluster scores above 0.

The V and J segments used are TRBV19 and TRBJ1-1; a weak D assignment points to TRBD1 (5 bases agree). This sequence originates from a man aged 18 to 29 in good health and CMV-seronegative. The sample taken for sequencing was PBMCs. The DNA is as follows: TGTGCCAGTAGTATAGAAGGGGCAAGGAGGGCTGAAGCTTTCTTT. This yields the protein CASSIEGARRAEAFF.